The clone carrying this T cell receptor beta chain was recorded only once. The antigen is not known. The sample belongs to a study of cytomegalovirus exposure and HLA in healthy donors. 60 Vbeta and 13 Jbeta primers were used in PCR. The protocol was immunoSEQ multiplex PCR, while the TCRdb copy is restricted to in-frame clones and leaves out a portion. The data contain more than 55,000 clones, 74% of them singletons. The CDR3 has 15 amino acids. Trimming at V came to 3 bases and at J to 7 bases, leaving 8 bases not matched to a gene. CDR1 SGDLS and CDR2 YYNGEE come from the germline V gene. Study-level findings and limits: A later analysis linked a missense variant in DCLRE1C to the trimming of TCR beta V and J genes. Accurate prediction of HLA-A and HLA-B alleles (for most subjects) was reportedly achieved from TCR beta sequences. Researchers catalogued about 150 TCR beta chains as cytomegalovirus-associated. Sequencing depth across donors, presence/absence analyses assumed, was roughly uniform.

This receptor was identified in a woman in her sixties or seventies in good health and CMV-seropositive. V gene TRBV9 combines with J gene TRBJ2-1, with 9 positions matching TRBD2. The source material was PBMCs. The CDR3 protein is CASSGGASGANEQFF. The CDR3 nucleotides are TGTGCCAGCAGCGGGGGGGCTAGCGGGGCTAATGAGCAGTTCTTC.